This T cell receptor (beta chain) stems from a study of post-analysis software for immune sequencing data. In this sample, this clonotype turned up many times. Libraries were made from TCR beta cDNA, and they carried unique molecular identifiers. MiXCR, applied by TCRdb to the PCR reads, yields one record per CDR3 protein. Among hundreds of thousands of distinct CDR3 sequences listed, 36% were seen once. The sequence was collected from a girl between 10 and 17 years old with multiple sclerosis. The sequenced sample was blood.

CDR3 in amino acids: CSARGNSAGTQYF. DNA of the CDR3: TGCAGTGCTAGGGGTAATAGCGCGGGGACCCAGTACTTC. V and J are TRBV20-1 and TRBJ2-5, with D possibly matching TRBD2 (5 bases). Germline V gene sequence: CDR1 DFQATT, CDR2 SNEGSKA (reference sequence). The germline V and J ends were trimmed by 3 bases and 7 bases, with 15 bases remaining between them. This CDR3 comprises 13 residues.